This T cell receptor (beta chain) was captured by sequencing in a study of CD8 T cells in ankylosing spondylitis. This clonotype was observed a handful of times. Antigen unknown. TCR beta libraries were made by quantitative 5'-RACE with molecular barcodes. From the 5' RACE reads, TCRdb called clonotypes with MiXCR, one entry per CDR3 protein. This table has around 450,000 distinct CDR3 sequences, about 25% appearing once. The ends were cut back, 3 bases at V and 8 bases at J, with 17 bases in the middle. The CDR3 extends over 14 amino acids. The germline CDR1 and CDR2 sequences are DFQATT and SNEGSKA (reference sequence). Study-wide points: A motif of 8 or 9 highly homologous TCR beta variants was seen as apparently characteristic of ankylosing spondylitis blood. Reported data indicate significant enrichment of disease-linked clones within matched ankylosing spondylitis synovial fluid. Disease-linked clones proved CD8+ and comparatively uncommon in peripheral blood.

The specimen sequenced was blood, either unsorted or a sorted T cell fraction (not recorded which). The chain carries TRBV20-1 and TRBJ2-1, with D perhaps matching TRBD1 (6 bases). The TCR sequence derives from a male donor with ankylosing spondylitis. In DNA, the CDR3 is TGCAGTGCTAGCCTGCAGGGGATCTTCCATGAGCAGTTCTTC. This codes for CSASLQGIFHEQFF.